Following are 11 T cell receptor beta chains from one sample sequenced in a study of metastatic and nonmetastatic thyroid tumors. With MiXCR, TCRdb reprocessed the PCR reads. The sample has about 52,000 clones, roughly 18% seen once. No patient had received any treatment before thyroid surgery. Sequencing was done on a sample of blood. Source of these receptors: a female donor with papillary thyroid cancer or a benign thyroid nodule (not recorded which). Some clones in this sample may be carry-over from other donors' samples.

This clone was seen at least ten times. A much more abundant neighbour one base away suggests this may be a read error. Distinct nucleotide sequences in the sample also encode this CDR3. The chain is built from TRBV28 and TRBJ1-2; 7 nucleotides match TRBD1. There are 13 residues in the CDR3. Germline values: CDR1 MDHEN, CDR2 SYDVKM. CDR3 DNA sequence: TGTGCTAGCACTAGACAGGGAGAGGATGGCTACACCTTC. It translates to CASTRQGEDGYTF.

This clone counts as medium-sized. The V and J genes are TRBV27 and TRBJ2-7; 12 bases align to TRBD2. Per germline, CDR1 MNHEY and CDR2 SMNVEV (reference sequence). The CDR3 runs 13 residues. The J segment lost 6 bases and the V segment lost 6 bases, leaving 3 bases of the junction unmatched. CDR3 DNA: TGTGCCAGCAGCGGGACTAGCGGGCGCGAGCAGTACTTC. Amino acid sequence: CASSGTSGREQYF.

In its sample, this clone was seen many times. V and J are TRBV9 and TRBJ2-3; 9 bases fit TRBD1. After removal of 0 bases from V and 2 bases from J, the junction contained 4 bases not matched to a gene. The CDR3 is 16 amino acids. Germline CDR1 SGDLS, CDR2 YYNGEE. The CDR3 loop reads CASSVDDRGYTDTQYF. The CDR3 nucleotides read TGTGCCAGCAGCGTAGATGACAGGGGGTACACAGATACGCAGTATTTT.

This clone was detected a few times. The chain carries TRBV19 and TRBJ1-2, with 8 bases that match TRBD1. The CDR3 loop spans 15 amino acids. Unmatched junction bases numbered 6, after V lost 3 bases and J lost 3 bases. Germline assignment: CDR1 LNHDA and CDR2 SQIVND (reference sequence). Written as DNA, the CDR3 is TGTGCCAGTAGTATTACAGGGACAGGAGACTATGGCTACACCTTC. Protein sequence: CASSITGTGDYGYTF.

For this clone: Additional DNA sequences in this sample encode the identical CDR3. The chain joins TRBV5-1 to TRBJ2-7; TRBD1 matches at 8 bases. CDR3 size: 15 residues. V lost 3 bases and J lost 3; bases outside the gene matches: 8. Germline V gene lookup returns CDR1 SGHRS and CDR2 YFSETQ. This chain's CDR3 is CASSWGDRGVYEQYF. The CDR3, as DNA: TGCGCCAGCAGCTGGGGTGACAGGGGTGTCTACGAGCAGTACTTC.

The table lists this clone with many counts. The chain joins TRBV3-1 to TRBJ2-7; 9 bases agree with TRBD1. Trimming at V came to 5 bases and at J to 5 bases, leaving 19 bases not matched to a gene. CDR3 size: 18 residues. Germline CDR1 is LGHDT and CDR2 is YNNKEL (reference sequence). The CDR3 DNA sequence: TGTGCCAGCAGCGGCGTATACCAATCCGGGACAGGGTTGGACGAGCAGTACTTC. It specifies CASSGVYQSGTGLDEQYF.

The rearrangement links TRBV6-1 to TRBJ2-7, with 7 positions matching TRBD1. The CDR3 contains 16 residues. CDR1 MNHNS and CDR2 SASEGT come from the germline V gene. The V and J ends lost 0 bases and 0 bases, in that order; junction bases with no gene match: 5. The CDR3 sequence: CASSEASWDSSYEQYF. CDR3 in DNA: TGTGCCAGCAGTGAAGCGTCCTGGGACAGCTCCTACGAGCAGTACTTC.

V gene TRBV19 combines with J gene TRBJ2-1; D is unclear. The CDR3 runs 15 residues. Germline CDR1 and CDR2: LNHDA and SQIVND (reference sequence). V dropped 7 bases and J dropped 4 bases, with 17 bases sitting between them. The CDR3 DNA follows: TGTGCCAGTATTATCTGGGGATCGTGGTACAATGAGCAGTTCTTC. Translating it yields CASIIWGSWYNEQFF.

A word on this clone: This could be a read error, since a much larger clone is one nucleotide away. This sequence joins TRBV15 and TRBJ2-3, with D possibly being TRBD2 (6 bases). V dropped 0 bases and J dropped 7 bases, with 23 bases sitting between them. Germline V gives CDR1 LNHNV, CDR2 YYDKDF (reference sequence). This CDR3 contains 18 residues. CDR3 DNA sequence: TGTGCCACCAGCAGAGATCGGGCGGCAATCTCTAGCGCATATACGCAGTATTTT. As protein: CATSRDRAAISSAYTQYF.

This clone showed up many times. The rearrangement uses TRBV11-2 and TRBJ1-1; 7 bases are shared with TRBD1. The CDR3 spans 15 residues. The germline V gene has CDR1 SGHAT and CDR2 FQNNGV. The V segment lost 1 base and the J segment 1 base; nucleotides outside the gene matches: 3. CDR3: CASSLGAGGNTEAFF. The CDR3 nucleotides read TGTGCCAGCAGCTTAGGGGCAGGGGGGAACACTGAAGCTTTCTTT.

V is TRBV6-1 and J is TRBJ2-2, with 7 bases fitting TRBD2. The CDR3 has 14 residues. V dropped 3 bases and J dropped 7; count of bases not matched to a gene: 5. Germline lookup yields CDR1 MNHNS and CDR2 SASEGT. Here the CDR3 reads CASSEGGWNGELFF. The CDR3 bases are TGTGCCAGCAGTGAGGGAGGGTGGAACGGGGAGCTGTTTTTT.